This TCR beta chain appears in the sequencing data of a study of shared clonotypes between healthy human individuals. Germline V gene lookup returns CDR1 SGHRS and CDR2 YFSETQ. V was shortened by 0 bases and J by 3 bases, with 14 bases between the two germline ends. CDR3 length equals 16 residues. An assay was performed, and its level was deep. Sequencing was performed on unsorted PBMC DNA using ten immunoSEQ deep assay plates. Profiling relied on immunoSEQ multiplex PCR, and the TCRdb table lists in-frame clones only, not all of them. The data show about 450,000 clones, 70% to 80% seen once. The sequenced sample consisted of PBMCs. This receptor was taken from a middle-aged woman in good health. Some clones in this sample may be carry-over from other donors' samples. This sequence joins TRBV5-1 and TRBJ2-3; TRBD2 is a possible D gene (5 bases). Here the CDR3 reads CASSLGSGLGTDTQYF. In DNA form, the CDR3 reads TGCGCCAGCAGCTTGGGTTCGGGGTTAGGTACAGATACGCAGTATTTT.